These 27 T cell receptor beta chains were all obtained from the same sample, sequenced in a study of cytomegalovirus exposure and HLA in healthy donors. The PCR used 60 Vbeta and 13 Jbeta primers. The assay was immunoSEQ multiplex PCR, and TCRdb's table has in-frame clones only and misses some. The sample has approximately 120,000 clones; less than 90% are singletons. Sequencing was carried out using PBMCs. The receptor source for this set is a man aged 18 to 35 in good health and CMV-seropositive.

The V gene is TRBV27, the J gene TRBJ1-2, with D tentatively TRBD1 (6 bases). From germline, CDR1 is MNHEY and CDR2 SMNVEV (reference sequence). Trimming removed 2 bases from V and 0 bases from J, with 13 bases in between. The CDR3 runs 16 residues. CDR3 protein: CASSLEGGLANYGYTF. CDR3 coding DNA: TGTGCCAGCAGTTTAGAGGGGGGGCTGGCTAACTATGGCTACACCTTC.

The chain carries TRBV5-4 and TRBJ2-1, with D possibly being TRBD1 (5 bases). The germline V and J ends were trimmed by 0 bases and 1 base, with 8 bases remaining between them. Germline-derived CDR1 and CDR2 are SGHNT and YYREEE (reference sequence). This CDR3 is 15 amino acids long. The CDR3 reads CASSLDRSSYNEQFF. The CDR3 DNA follows: TGTGCCAGCAGCTTGGACAGGTCGTCCTACAATGAGCAGTTCTTC.

The rearrangement joins TRBV30 to TRBJ2-7; the match to TRBD1 covers 7 bases. The junction had 2 bases not matched to a gene; V was cut back by 1 base and J by 5 bases. CDR1 is GTSNPN and CDR2 is SVGIG in the germline V gene (reference sequence). This CDR3 contains 12 residues. CDR3 sequence (DNA): TGTGCCTGGAGTGGACAGGGCCACGAGCAGTACTTC. Protein sequence: CAWSGQGHEQYF.

This chain joins TRBV6-5 and TRBJ2-7; D may be TRBD2 (6 bases). Trimming removed 5 bases at V and 4 bases at J, with 18 bases between. In germline, CDR1 is MNHEY, CDR2 SVGAGI. The CDR3 contains 15 residues. The CDR3 region has the DNA TGTGCCAGCAGTACCCTCGCGGGGCCGGGATACGAGCAGTACTTC. Protein product: CASSTLAGPGYEQYF.

The chain links TRBV15 to TRBJ1-5; TRBD1 is a possible D gene (6 bases). CDR1 and CDR2 from the germline V gene are LNHNV and YYDKDF (reference sequence). The CDR3 extends over 10 amino acids. V was shortened by 11 bases and J by 13 bases, with 15 bases between the two germline ends. The CDR3, as DNA: TGTGCCGGGACCGGGACACCACAGCATTTT. This translates into CAGTGTPQHF.

A single count supports this clone. The rearrangement joins TRBV27 to TRBJ2-1; 9 bases fit TRBD2. The V and J ends lost 5 bases and 1 base, in that order; junction bases with no gene match: 9. The CDR3 runs 17 residues. Germline-derived CDR1 and CDR2 are MNHEY and SMNVEV (reference sequence). The DNA of the CDR3 is TGTGCCAGCAGTCGATTTGCTAGCGGGGTATCCTACAATGAGCAGTTCTTC. Encoded protein: CASSRFASGVSYNEQFF.

V usage is TRBV30 and J usage is TRBJ1-2; D possibly corresponds to TRBD1 (6 bases). Germline CDR1 GTSNPN, CDR2 SVGIG (reference sequence). The length of the CDR3 is 11 residues. The V end was cut by 5 bases, the J end by 10 bases, with 14 bases between. CDR3 nucleotide sequence: TGTGCCTGGGGTCCGGGACAAATCTACACCTTC. Translation gives CAWGPGQIYTF.

In its sample, this clone was seen once. The J gene is TRBJ1-4, the V gene TRBV4-1, with TRBD1 as a possible D gene (5 bases). The CDR3 is made up of 16 amino acids. Germline loops: CDR1 MGHRA, CDR2 YSYEKL. V lost 0 bases to trimming and J lost 8 bases, with 16 bases between them. The CDR3 loop is CASSQEGVGGREKLFF. CDR3 nucleotides: TGCGCCAGCAGCCAAGAGGGGGTCGGGGGAAGGGAAAAACTGTTTTTT.

This clone was seen only a few times. The gene calls are TRBV6-6 and TRBJ1-5; D not certain. The CDR3 runs 15 residues. Germline CDR1 and CDR2: MNHNY and SVGAGI (reference sequence). The V end was cut by 6 bases, the J end by 0 bases, with 12 bases between. The CDR3 region has the DNA TGTGCCAGCAGCCCGACACGAACTAGCAATCAGCCCCAGCATTTT. Residues: CASSPTRTSNQPQHF.

V is TRBV2 and J is TRBJ2-7; D is ambiguous. CDR3 size: 13 residues. The germline V gene has CDR1 SNHLY and CDR2 FYNNEI. Trimming removed 3 bases from V and 4 bases from J, with 10 bases in between. The CDR3 nucleotides read TGTGCCAGCAGTGAGGGCATACCATACGAGCAGTACTTC. As protein: CASSEGIPYEQYF.

This sequence joins TRBV7-9 and TRBJ1-2; D not certain. Germline values: CDR1 SEHNR, CDR2 FQNEAQ (reference sequence). V gave up 3 bases and J gave up 2 bases, with 7 bases separating them. The CDR3 covers 13 residues. The CDR3, as DNA: TGTGCCAGCAGCTTCCCCCAAAACTATGGCTACACCTTC. This codes for CASSFPQNYGYTF.

This sequence joins TRBV6-5 and TRBJ1-1; 7 nucleotides line up with TRBD1. The CDR3 has 15 amino acids. Trimming took 2 bases from V and 2 from J; bases not matched to a gene: 5. The germline CDR1 and CDR2 sequences are MNHEY and SVGAGI. The CDR3 loop reads CASSYRRGLNTEAFF. The CDR3 nucleotides are TGTGCCAGCAGTTACCGTAGGGGGCTTAACACTGAAGCTTTCTTT.

The chain couples TRBV5-5 to TRBJ2-5, with unresolved D. Germline CDR1 is SGHKS and CDR2 is YYEKEE (reference sequence). V lost 1 base to trimming and J lost 7 bases, with 14 bases between them. The CDR3 loop spans 14 amino acids. The CDR3 loop reads CASSLHEASGTQYF. CDR3 sequence (DNA): TGTGCCAGCAGCTTGCACGAAGCGTCTGGGACCCAGTACTTC.

The chain recombines TRBV19 with TRBJ2-7, with D uncertain. With 0 bases removed from V and 3 bases from J, the gap between germline ends came to 9 bases. The CDR3 extends over 14 amino acids. CDR1 LNHDA and CDR2 SQIVND come from the germline V gene (reference sequence). The CDR3 is CASSIDIYLYEQYF. The CDR3 DNA reads as TGTGCCAGTAGTATAGACATCTACCTCTACGAGCAGTACTTC.

The V gene is TRBV7-9, the J gene TRBJ1-2; D uncertain. V lost 5 bases and J lost 12, with 4 bases in between. This CDR3 is 8 amino acids long. Germline assignment: CDR1 SEHNR and CDR2 FQNEAQ (reference sequence). The CDR3 loop is CASSHDTF. The CDR3 DNA reads as TGTGCCAGCAGCCATGACACCTTC. The full variable domain, in which reference TRBV7-9 and TRBJ1-2 provide the parts outside the CDR3, is DTGVSQNPRHKITKRGQNVTFRCDPISEHNRLYWYRQTLGQGPEFLTYFQNEAQLEKSRLLSDRFSAERPKGSFSTLEIQRTEQGDSAMYLCASSHDTFGSGTRLTVV.

The chain links TRBV9 to TRBJ2-3; 7 positions match TRBD2. The CDR3 totals 14 residues. Per germline, CDR1 SGDLS and CDR2 YYNGEE. V shed 6 bases, J shed 1 base, and the junction held 5 bases outside the gene matches. The CDR3 DNA follows: TGTGCCAGCAATTCTCGGGGGGGCACAGATACGCAGTATTTT. Translated, it gives CASNSRGGTDTQYF.

The chain recombines TRBV5-6 with TRBJ2-5; 8 nucleotides align to TRBD1. V was pared by 3 bases and J by 2 bases, with 3 bases of the junction left unmatched. The CDR3 consists of 14 residues. Germline V gene data show CDR1 as SGHDT and CDR2 as YYEEEE. CDR3 DNA sequence: TGTGCCAGCAGCTGGGGGACAGGACAAGAGACCCAGTACTTC. Protein product: CASSWGTGQETQYF.

The rearrangement uses TRBV9 and TRBJ2-7, with 7 nucleotides matching TRBD1. The CDR3 has 12 amino acids. Germline V gene lookup returns CDR1 SGDLS and CDR2 YYNGEE. The ends lost 3 bases at V and 4 bases at J; junction bases unmatched: 1. The CDR3 DNA reads TGTGCCAGCAGCGCACAGGGGTACGAGCAGTACTTC. This sequence encodes CASSAQGYEQYF.

The V gene is TRBV28, the J gene TRBJ1-1; 8 bases agree with TRBD1. The length of the CDR3 is 15 residues. Germline lookup yields CDR1 MDHEN and CDR2 SYDVKM. The J segment lost 4 bases and the V segment lost 5 bases, leaving 9 bases of the junction unmatched. The CDR3 DNA reads as TGTGCCAGCAGTACTTGGACAGGGTTGGGCACTGAAGCTTTCTTT. Its translation: CASSTWTGLGTEAFF.

This chain connects TRBV9 to TRBJ1-1; the match to TRBD1 covers 8 bases. This CDR3 has 12 residues. Per germline, CDR1 SGDLS and CDR2 YYNGEE. Trimming took 3 bases from V and 8 from J; bases not matched to a gene: 3. CDR3 in amino acids: CASSEQGAEAFF. DNA for the CDR3: TGTGCCAGCAGCGAGCAGGGGGCCGAAGCTTTCTTT.

The genes are TRBV30 and TRBJ1-2, with TRBD1 identical over 10 bases. Germline lookup yields CDR1 GTSNPN and CDR2 SVGIG (reference sequence). Trimming removed 4 bases from V and 4 bases from J; junction bases left unmatched: 9. The CDR3 totals 15 residues. The CDR3 coding sequence is TGTGCCTGGATTACTCCGGGACAGGGGATCTATGGCTACACCTTC. Its translation: CAWITPGQGIYGYTF.

The chain recombines TRBV29-1 with TRBJ2-7; TRBD2 might be the D (5 bases). Looked up from germline, CDR1 is SQVTM and CDR2 is ANQGSEA. The CDR3 is 12 residues long. Deletions cut 7 bases from V and 3 bases from J, with 13 bases between. In nucleotides, the CDR3 is TGCAGCGCTACCCTTGGGAGCTACGAGCAGTACTTC. The encoded protein is CSATLGSYEQYF.

The V and J genes are TRBV6-4 and TRBJ1-1; D call uncertain. Germline V gene data show CDR1 as MRHNA and CDR2 as SNTAGT. Trimming stripped 5 bases from V and 1 base from J, with 5 bases between. This CDR3 is built from 12 residues. The CDR3 region has the DNA TGTGCCAGCAGTACCAGGAACACTGAAGCTTTCTTT. Its protein product is CASSTRNTEAFF.

The chain has TRBV6-5 and TRBJ1-1, with TRBD1 matching over 9 bases. CDR1 and CDR2 from the germline V gene are MNHEY and SVGAGI. The CDR3 has 15 residues. Trimming removed 7 bases from V and 4 bases from J; junction bases left unmatched: 10. The CDR3 DNA follows: TGTGCCAGCAAGAGTCCACAGGGGGCATTCACTGAAGCTTTCTTT. This sequence encodes CASKSPQGAFTEAFF.

V usage is TRBV5-1 and J usage is TRBJ2-1; D might be TRBD2 (5 bases). Germline CDR1 reads SGHRS; CDR2 reads YFSETQ. V was trimmed by 0 bases and J by 0 bases, leaving 10 bases between them. The CDR3 spans 16 residues. The CDR3 here is CASSLVGLLSYNEQFF. CDR3 nucleotides: TGCGCCAGCAGCTTGGTAGGACTCCTCTCCTACAATGAGCAGTTCTTC.

The V and J genes are TRBV27 and TRBJ2-2, with 7 bases fitting TRBD2. The ends lost 3 bases at V and 4 bases at J; junction bases unmatched: 8. The CDR3 totals 16 residues. Germline assignment: CDR1 MNHEY and CDR2 SMNVEV (reference sequence). This CDR3 is CASSFDASGPTGELFF. For the CDR3, the DNA is TGTGCCAGCAGTTTCGATGCTAGCGGACCCACCGGGGAGCTGTTTTTT.

This chain uses TRBV18 with TRBJ2-7; D might be TRBD2 (6 bases). Germline CDR1 is KGHSH and CDR2 is LQKENI. The CDR3 is 15 amino acids. With 3 bases removed from V and 7 bases from J, the gap between germline ends came to 19 bases. CDR3 protein: CASSPDWVTAGEQYF. CDR3 DNA: TGTGCCAGCTCACCTGACTGGGTAACGGCGGGGGAGCAGTACTTC.